The source of this T cell receptor beta chain is a study of blood T cell repertoires in COVID-19. Study-wide background: Italy, Spain and the United States were the sources of the convalescent and acute COVID-19 samples. Sample material is recorded as cDNA or gDNA derived from T cells, B-cell-depleted T cells, or PBMCs.

CDR3 length: 14 amino acids. V lost 0 bases, J lost 6 bases, and 12 bases lay in between. In germline, CDR1 is MGHRA, CDR2 YSYEKL. Clones were read by immunoSEQ multiplex PCR, and TCRdb kept only the in-frame ones, dropping some. Of some 95,000 clones listed, approximately 90% were seen once; the top ten hold less than 2.5%. This clone has just a few counts. The sequencing input was peripheral blood. This chain links TRBV4-1 with TRBJ2-7; no definite D call. This TCR came from a human donor with active COVID-19. The donor label of this sample is uncertain. The CDR3 nucleotides read TGCGCCAGCAGCCAAGATGATCGAACGGTCGAGCAGTACTTC. Protein product: CASSQDDRTVEQYF.